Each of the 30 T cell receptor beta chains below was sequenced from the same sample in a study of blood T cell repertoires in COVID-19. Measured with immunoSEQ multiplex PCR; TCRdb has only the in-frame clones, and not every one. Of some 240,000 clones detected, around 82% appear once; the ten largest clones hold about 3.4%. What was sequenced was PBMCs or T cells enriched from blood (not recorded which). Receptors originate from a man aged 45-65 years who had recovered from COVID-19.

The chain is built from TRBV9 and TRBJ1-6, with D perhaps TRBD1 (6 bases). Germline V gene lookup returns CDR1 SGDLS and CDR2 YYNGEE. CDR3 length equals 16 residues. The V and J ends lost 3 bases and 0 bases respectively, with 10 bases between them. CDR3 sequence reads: CASSGGGSSYNSPLHF. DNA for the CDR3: TGTGCCAGCAGCGGAGGGGGTAGCTCCTATAATTCACCCCTCCACTTT.

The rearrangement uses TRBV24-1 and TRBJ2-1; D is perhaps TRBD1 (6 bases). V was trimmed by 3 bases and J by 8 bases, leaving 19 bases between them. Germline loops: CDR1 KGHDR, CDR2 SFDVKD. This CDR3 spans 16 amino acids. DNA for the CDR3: TGTGCCACCAGTGATCGGAGAGCCGGGACAATCGATGAGCAGTTCTTC. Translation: CATSDRRAGTIDEQFF.

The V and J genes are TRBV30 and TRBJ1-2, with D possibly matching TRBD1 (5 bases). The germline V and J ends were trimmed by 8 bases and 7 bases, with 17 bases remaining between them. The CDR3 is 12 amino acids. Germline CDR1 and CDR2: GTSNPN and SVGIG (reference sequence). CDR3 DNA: TGTGCCAGCCGAACTGGGGCAGGTGGCTACACCTTC. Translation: CASRTGAGGYTF.

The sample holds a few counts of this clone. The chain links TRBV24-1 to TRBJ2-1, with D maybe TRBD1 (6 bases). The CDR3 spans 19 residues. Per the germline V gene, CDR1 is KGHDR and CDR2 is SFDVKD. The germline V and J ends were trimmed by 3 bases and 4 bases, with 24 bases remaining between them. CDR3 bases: TGTGCCACCAGTGATCCTTGGTCGTACACAGGGCCGAATTACAATGAGCAGTTCTTC. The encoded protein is CATSDPWSYTGPNYNEQFF.

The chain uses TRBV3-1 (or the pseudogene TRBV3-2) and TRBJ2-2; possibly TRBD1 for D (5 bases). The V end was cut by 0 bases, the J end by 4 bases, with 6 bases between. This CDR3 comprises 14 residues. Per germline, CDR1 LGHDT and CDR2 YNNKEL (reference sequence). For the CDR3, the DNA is TGTGCCAGCAGCCAAGAGGGGCGCACCGGGGAGCTGTTTTTT. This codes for CASSQEGRTGELFF.

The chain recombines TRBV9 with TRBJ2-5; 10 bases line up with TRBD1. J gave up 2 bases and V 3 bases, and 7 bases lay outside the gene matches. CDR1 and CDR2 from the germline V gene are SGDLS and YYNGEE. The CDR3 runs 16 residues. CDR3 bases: TGTGCCAGCAGCGAGCGGACAGGGGGACGTCAAGAGACCCAGTACTTC. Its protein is CASSERTGGRQETQYF.

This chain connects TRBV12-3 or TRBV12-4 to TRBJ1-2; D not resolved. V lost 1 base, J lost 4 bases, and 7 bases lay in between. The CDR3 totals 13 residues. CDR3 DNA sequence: TGTGCCAGCAGTTTAGATGCGGTCTATGGCTACACCTTC. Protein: CASSLDAVYGYTF.

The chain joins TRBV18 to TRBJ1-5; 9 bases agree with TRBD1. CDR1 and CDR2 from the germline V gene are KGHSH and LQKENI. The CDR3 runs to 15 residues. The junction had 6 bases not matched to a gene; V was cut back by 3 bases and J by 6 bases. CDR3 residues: CASSPGTGSSQPQHF. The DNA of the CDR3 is TGTGCCAGCTCACCGGGGACAGGGTCAAGTCAGCCCCAGCATTTT.

CDR3 coding DNA: TGTGCCAGCAGCCCAGGGACTACCAACTACAATGAGCAGTTCTTC. Translated: CASSPGTTNYNEQFF. V is TRBV7-6 and J is TRBJ2-1; 7 nucleotides align to TRBD2. Germline V lookup: CDR1 SGHVS, CDR2 FNYEAQ. The J segment lost 3 bases and the V segment lost 5 bases, leaving 7 bases of the junction unmatched. CDR3 length: 15 amino acids.

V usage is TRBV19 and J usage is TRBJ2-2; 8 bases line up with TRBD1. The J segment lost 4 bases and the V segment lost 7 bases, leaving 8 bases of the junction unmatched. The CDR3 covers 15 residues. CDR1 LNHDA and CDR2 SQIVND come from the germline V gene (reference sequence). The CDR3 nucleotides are TGTGCCAGTAAGGTCGGGACAGGCCTCACCGGGGAGCTGTTTTTT. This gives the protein CASKVGTGLTGELFF.

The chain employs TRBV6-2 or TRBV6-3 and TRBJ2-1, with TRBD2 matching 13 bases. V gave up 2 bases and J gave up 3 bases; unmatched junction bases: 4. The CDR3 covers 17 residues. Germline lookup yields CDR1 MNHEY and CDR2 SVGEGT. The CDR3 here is CASSYRGTSGIYNEQFF. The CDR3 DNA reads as TGTGCCAGCAGTTACAGGGGGACTAGCGGGATCTACAATGAGCAGTTCTTC.

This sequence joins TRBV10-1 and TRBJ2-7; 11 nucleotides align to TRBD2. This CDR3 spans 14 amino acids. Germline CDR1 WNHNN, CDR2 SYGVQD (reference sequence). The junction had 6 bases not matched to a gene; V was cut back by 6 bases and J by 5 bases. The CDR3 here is CASRVAGGPHEQYF. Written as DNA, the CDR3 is TGCGCCAGCAGGGTAGCGGGAGGGCCGCACGAGCAGTACTTC.

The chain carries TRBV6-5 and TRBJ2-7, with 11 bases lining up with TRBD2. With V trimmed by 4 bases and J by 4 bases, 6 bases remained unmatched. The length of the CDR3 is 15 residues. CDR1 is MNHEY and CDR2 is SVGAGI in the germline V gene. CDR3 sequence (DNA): TGTGCCAGCAGTTCCCGACTAGCGGGGAGGTACGAGCAGTACTTC. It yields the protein CASSSRLAGRYEQYF.

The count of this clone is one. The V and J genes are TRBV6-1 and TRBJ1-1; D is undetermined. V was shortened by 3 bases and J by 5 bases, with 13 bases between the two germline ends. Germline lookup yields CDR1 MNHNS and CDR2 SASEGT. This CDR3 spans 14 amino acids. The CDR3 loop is CASSDLGRVTEAFF. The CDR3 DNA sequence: TGTGCCAGCAGTGATTTGGGCAGAGTAACTGAAGCTTTCTTT.

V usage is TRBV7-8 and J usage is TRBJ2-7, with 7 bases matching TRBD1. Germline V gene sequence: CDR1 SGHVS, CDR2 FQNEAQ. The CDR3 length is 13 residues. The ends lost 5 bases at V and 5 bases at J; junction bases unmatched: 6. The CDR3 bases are TGTGCCAGCAGCGGCAACAGGGGCCACGAGCAGTACTTC. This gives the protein CASSGNRGHEQYF.

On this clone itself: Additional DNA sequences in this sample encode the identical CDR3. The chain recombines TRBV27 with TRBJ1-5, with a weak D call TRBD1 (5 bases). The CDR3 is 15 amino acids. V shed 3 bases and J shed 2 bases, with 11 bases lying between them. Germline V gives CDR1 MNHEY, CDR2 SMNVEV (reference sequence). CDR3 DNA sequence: TGTGCCAGCAGTTTGGGGGGTAGTGGCAATCAGCCCCAGCATTTT. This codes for CASSLGGSGNQPQHF.

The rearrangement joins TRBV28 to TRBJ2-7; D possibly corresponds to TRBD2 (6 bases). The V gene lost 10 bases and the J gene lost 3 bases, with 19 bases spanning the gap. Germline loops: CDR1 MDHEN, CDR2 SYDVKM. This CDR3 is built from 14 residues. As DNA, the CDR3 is TGTGCCACCGCCGGGGGAGGCGGGATCTACGAGCAGTACTTC. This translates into CATAGGGGIYEQYF.

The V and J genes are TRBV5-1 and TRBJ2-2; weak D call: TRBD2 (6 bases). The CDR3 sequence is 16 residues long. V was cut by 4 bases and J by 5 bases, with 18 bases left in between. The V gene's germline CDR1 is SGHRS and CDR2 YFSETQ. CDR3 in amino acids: CASSRGTVRLTGELFF. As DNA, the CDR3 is TGCGCCAGCAGCCGCGGGACGGTTCGATTAACCGGGGAGCTGTTTTTT.

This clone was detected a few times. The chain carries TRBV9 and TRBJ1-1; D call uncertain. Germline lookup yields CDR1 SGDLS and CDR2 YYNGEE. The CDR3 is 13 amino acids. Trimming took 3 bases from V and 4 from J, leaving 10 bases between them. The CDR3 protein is CASSDGPGTEAFF. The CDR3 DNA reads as TGTGCCAGCAGCGACGGCCCGGGCACTGAAGCTTTCTTT.

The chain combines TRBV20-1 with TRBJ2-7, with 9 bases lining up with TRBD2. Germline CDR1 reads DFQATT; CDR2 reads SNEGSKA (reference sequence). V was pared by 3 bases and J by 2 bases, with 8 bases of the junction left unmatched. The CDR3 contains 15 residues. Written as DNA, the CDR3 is TGCAGTGCTAGTGATAGACTAGCGGTACCCTACGAGCAGTACTTC. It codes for CSASDRLAVPYEQYF.

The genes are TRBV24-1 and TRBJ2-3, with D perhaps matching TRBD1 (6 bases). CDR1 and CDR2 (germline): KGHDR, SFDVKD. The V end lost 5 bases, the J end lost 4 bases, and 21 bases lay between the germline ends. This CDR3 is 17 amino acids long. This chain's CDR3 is CATSGGNLGPGADTQYF. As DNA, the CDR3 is TGTGCCACCAGTGGAGGCAACCTGGGGCCAGGGGCAGATACGCAGTATTTT.

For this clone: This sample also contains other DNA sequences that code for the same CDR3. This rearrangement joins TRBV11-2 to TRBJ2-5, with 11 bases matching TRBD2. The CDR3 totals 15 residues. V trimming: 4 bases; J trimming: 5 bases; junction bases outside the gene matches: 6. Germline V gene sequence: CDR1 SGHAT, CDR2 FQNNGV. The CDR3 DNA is TGTGCCAGCAGCTCGGGACTAGCGGAGTCGGAGACCCAGTACTTC. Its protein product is CASSSGLAESETQYF. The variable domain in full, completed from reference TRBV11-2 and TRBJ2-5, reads EAGVAQSPRYKIIEKRQSVAFWCNPISGHATLYWYQQILGQGPKLLIQFQNNGVVDDSQLPKDRFSAERLKGVDSTLKIQPAKLEDSAVYLCASSSGLAESETQYFGPGTRLLVL.

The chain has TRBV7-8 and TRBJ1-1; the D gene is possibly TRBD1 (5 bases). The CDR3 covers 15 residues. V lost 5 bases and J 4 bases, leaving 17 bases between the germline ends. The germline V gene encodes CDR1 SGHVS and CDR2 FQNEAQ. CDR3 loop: CASSAPASRGTEAFF. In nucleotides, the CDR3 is TGTGCCAGCAGCGCACCGGCTAGTAGGGGCACTGAAGCTTTCTTT.

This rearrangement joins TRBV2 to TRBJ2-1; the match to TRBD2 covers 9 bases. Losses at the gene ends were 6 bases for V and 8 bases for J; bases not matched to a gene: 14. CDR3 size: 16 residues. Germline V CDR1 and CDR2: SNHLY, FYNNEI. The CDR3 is CASSTGLAGVIDEQFF. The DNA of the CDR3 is TGTGCCAGCAGCACGGGATTAGCGGGAGTCATCGATGAGCAGTTCTTC.

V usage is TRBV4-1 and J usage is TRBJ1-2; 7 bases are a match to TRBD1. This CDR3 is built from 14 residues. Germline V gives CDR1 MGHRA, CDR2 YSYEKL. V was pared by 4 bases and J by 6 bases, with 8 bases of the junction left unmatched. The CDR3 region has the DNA TGCGCCAGCAGCCCAGTGGTAGGGGGCGATGGCTACACCTTC. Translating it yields CASSPVVGGDGYTF.

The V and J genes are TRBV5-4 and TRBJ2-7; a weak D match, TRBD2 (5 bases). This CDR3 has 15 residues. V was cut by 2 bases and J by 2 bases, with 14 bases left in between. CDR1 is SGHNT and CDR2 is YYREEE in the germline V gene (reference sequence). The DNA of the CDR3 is TGTGCCAGCAGCTTTGGAGGACCGGCTCCCTACGAGCAGTACTTC. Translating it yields CASSFGGPAPYEQYF.

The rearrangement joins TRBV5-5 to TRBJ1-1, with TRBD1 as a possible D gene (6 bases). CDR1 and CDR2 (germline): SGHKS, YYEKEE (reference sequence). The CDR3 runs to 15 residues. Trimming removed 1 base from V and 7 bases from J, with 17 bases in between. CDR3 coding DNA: TGTGCCAGCAGCTTGACTGACAGGAAGGCTGGTGAAGCTTTCTTT. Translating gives CASSLTDRKAGEAFF.

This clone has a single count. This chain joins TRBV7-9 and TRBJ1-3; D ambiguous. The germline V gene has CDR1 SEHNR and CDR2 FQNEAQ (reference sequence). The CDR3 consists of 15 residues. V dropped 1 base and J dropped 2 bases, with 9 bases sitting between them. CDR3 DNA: TGTGCCAGCAGCTTAGAGAGCACTACTGGAAACACCATATATTTT. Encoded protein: CASSLESTTGNTIYF. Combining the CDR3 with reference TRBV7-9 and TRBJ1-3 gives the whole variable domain DTGVSQNPRHKITKRGQNVTFRCDPISEHNRLYWYRQTLGQGPEFLTYFQNEAQLEKSRLLSDRFSAERPKGSFSTLEIQRTEQGDSAMYLCASSLESTTGNTIYFGEGSWLTVV.

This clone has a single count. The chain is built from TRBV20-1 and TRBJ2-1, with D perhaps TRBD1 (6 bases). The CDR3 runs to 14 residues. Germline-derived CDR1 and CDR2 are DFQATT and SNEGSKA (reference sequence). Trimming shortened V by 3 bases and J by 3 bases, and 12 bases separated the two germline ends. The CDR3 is CSASGRGNYNEQFF. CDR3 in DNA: TGCAGTGCTAGTGGCAGGGGCAACTACAATGAGCAGTTCTTC.

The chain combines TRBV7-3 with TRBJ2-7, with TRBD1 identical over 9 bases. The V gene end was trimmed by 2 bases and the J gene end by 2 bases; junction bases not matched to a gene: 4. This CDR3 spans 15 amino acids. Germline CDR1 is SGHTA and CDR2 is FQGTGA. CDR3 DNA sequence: TGTGCCAGCAGCTTACAGGGACAGGGACCCTACGAGCAGTACTTC. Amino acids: CASSLQGQGPYEQYF.